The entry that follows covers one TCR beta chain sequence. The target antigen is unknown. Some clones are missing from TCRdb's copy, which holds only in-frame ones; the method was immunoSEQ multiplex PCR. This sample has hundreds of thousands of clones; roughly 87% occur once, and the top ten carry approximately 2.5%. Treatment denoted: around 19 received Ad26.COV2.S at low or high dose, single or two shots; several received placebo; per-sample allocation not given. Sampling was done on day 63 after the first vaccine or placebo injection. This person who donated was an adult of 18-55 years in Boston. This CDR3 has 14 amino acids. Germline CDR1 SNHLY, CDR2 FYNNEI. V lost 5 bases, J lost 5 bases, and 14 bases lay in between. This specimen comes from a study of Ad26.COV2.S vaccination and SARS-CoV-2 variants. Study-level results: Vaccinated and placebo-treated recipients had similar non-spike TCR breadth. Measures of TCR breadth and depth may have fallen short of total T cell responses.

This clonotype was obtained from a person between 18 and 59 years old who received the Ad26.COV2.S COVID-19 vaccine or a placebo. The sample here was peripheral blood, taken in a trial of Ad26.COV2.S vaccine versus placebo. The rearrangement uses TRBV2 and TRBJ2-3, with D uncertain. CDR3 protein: CASSHDGLVDTQYF. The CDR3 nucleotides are TGTGCCAGCAGTCATGACGGCTTGGTAGATACGCAGTATTTT.